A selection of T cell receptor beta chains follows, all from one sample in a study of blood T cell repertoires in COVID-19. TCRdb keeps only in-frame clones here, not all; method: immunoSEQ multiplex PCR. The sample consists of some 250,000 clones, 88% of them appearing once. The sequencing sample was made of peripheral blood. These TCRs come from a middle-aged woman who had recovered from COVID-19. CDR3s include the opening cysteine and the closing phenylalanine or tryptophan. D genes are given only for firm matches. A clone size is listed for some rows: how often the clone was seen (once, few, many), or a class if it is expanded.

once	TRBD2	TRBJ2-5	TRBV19	TGTGCCAGTAGTAGGCCTGGACTAGCGGGGGAGACCCAGTACTTC	CASSRPGLAGETQYF
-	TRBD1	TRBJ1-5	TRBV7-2	TGTGCCAGCAGCTCCCGGGACAGGGCAGGAGGCAATCAGCCCCAGCATTTT	CASSSRDRAGGNQPQHF
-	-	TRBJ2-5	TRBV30	TGTGCCTGGAGTGGCCTGGGGACACTCCAAGAGACCCAGTACTTC	CAWSGLGTLQETQYF
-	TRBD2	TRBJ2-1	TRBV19	TGTGCCAGTAGTACTACTAGCGGGTCCTACAATGAGCAGTTCTTC	CASSTTSGSYNEQFF
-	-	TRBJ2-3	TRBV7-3	TGTGCCAGCAGCTTAGGTCTCAGGGGTACGCAGTATTTT	CASSLGLRGTQYF
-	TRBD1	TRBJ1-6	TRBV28	TGTGCCAGCAGTAGCCCAGGGGGCTCCTATAATTCACCCCTCCACTTT	CASSSPGGSYNSPLHF
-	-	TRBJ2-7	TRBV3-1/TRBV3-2	TGTGCCAGCAGCCAAAACGGTCCCTACGAGCAGTACTTC	CASSQNGPYEQYF
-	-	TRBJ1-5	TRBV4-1	TGCGCCAGCAGCCAAGGGGAGGGGTCCCCAGGGTCCCAGCATTTT	CASSQGEGSPGSQHF
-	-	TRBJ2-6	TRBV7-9	TGTGCCAGCAGCTTGGCGGTCGGTCCCCGTGCGGCCAACGTCCTGACTTTC	CASSLAVGPRAANVLTF
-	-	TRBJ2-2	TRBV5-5	TGTGCCAGCAGCTCTAACACCGGGGAGCTGTTTTTT	CASSSNTGELFF
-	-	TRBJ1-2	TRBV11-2	TGTGCCAGCAGCTTCAGAGGTGGCTACACCTTC	CASSFRGGYTF
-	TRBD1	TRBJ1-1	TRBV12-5	TGTGCTAGTGGTCTCCGGACAGGGGGATACACTGAAGCTTTCTTT	CASGLRTGGYTEAFF
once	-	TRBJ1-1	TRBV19	TGTGCCAGTAGTGGGGGGGGCCCCACTGAAGCTTTCTTT	CASSGGGPTEAFF
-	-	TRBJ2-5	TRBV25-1	TGTGCCAGCGCCCCAGGTATTCTCGAGACCCAGTACTTC	CASAPGILETQYF
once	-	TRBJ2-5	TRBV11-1	TGTGCCAGCAGCTTGCTAGCGATGGGAGAGACCCAGTACTTC	CASSLLAMGETQYF
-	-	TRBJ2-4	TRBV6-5	TGTGCCAGCAGGACTAGTTGGAGGGGCAGTGGCATTCAGTACTTC	CASRTSWRGSGIQYF
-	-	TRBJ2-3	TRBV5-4	TGTGCCAGCAGCTTGGTTAGCGGCTGGGGCACAGATACGCAGTATTTT	CASSLVSGWGTDTQYF
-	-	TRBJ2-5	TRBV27	TGTGCCACCCGAAAGGCTGGGCGGAGGTCCGGGCAGGCAGAGACCCAGTACTTC	CATRKAGRRSGQAETQYF
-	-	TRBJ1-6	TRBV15	TGTGCCACCAGCAGAGACCAAACAAATAATTCACCCCTCCACTTT	CATSRDQTNNSPLHF
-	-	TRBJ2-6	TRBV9	TGTGCCAGCAGCCCCCGTGGGGCCAACGTCCTGACTTTC	CASSPRGANVLTF
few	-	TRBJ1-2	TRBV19	TGTGCCAGTGGGCCATCAGGGGACACCTTC	CASGPSGDTF
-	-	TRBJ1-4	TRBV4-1	TGCGCCAGCAGCCAAGCTCCGAATGAAAAACTGTTTTTT	CASSQAPNEKLFF
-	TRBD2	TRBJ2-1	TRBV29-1	TGCAGCGTTTGTAGGACTAGCGGAGTCTACAATGAGCAGTTCTTC	CSVCRTSGVYNEQFF
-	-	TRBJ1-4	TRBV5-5	TGTGCCAGCAGGAACGGGGGGGCAACTAATGAAAAACTGTTTTTT	CASRNGGATNEKLFF
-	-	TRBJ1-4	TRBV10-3	TGTGCCATCAGGGGGGGGGTGGACGAAAAACTGTTTTTT	CAIRGGVDEKLFF
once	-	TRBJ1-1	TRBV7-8	TGTGCCAGCAGCTTAGGGTGGGCGAACACTGAAGCTTTCTTT	CASSLGWANTEAFF
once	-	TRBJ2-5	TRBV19	TGTGCCAGTACGGACTTGGAAGGGGAGACCCAGTACTTC	CASTDLEGETQYF
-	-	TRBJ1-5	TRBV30	TGTGCCTGGAGTGAGGCAGGGGTAGGGTTGGGCAATCAGCCCCAGCATTTT	CAWSEAGVGLGNQPQHF
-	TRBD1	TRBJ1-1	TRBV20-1	TGCAGTGCCGAAGAGGACAGGGGAGCTTTCTTT	CSAEEDRGAFF
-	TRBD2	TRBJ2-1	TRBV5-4	TGTGCCAGCAGCCCTCGGGGGGGGGACCCTTTCAATGAGCAGTTCTTC	CASSPRGGDPFNEQFF
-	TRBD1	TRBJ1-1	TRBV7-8	TGTGCCAGCAGCTTGGCCGGGACAGCTAACACTGAAGCTTTCTTT	CASSLAGTANTEAFF
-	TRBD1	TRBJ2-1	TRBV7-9	TGTGCCAGCAGCTCTAGTGGGGGACAGCCGTTAGAGCAGTTCTTC	CASSSSGGQPLEQFF
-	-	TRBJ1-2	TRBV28	TGTGCCAGCAGTCCTCCACGGGGGGCGGACTATGGCTACACCTTC	CASSPPRGADYGYTF
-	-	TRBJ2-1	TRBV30	TGTGCCTGGAGGGGCCCCCCCCTCTACAATGAGCAGTTCTTC	CAWRGPPLYNEQFF
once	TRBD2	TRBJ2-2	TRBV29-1	TGCAGCGGCCCTAGCGGGAGGGCCGGTGTTGGGGAGCTGTTTTTT	CSGPSGRAGVGELFF
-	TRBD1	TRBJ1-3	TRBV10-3	TGTGCCATCAGTGCCCAGGAGGGGGCCTCTGGAAACACCATATATTTT	CAISAQEGASGNTIYF
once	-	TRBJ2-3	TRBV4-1	TGCGCCAGCAGCCAAGATCTAGCGTCTGGTACGCAGTATTTT	CASSQDLASGTQYF
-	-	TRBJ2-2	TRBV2	TGTGCCCGCGGCGGAAACACCGGGGAGCTGTTTTTT	CARGGNTGELFF
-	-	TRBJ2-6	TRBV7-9	TGTGCCAGCAGCTCCCCGAGCTCTGGGGCCAACGTCCTGACTTTC	CASSSPSSGANVLTF
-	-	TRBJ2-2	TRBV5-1	TGCGCCAGCAGCTTGGGGGATAGCGCCCCCGGGGAGCTGTTTTTT	CASSLGDSAPGELFF
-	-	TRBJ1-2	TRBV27	TGTGCCAGCCGCCCGCTAGGAGAGTATGGCTACACCTTC	CASRPLGEYGYTF
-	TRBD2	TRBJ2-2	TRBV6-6	TGTGCCAGCAGTCGAAACCTACTAGCGGGAGACACCGGGGAGCTGTTTTTT	CASSRNLLAGDTGELFF
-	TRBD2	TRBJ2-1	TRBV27	TGTGCCAGCAGTCCTAGGGGGACTAGCGGGGGAGAGCAGTTCTTC	CASSPRGTSGGEQFF
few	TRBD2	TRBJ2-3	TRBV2	TGTGCCAGCAGCCCCTTAGCGGGAGGTGGTGCAGATACGCAGTATTTT	CASSPLAGGGADTQYF
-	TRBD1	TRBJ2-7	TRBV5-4	TGTGCCAGCAGCTTGATCGGAGGGACAGGGGGCGGCGAGCAGTACTTC	CASSLIGGTGGGEQYF
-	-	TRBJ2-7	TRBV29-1	TGCAGCGTTGAAAGGAGGACGGACTACGAGCAGTACTTC	CSVERRTDYEQYF